These T cell receptor beta chains were read from a single sample in a study of early T cells in non-severe SARS-CoV-2 infection. TCRdb re-called the 5' RACE reads through MiXCR, storing one row per CDR3 protein. The sample records roughly 80,000 distinct CDR3 sequences, roughly 6% being singletons. The sequenced sample was whole blood. The receptors derive from an adult who was a healthcare worker with PCR-confirmed SARS-CoV-2 infection or an uninfected control (not recorded which). The CDR3 runs from the conserved cysteine through the conserved F or W. Each record gives: clone size, V gene, J gene, D gene, CDR3 DNA, CDR3 protein. D genes are given only for firm matches. The listing skips clone size in some rows; elsewhere it reads once, few, many or a size class.

>few|TRBV28|TRBJ1-1|TRBD1
TGTGCCAGCAGTCCCGGGACAGGGGCCCAAACTGAAGCTTTCTTT
CASSPGTGAQTEAFF
>few|TRBV4-2|TRBJ2-2|.
TGTGCCAGCAGCCCAGTCGGCTCGACACACGGGGAGCTGTTTTTT
CASSPVGSTHGELFF
>many|TRBV7-8|TRBJ2-3|TRBD2
TGTGCCAGCAGCGTAATAGCGGGAGAAAGGGCAGATACGCAGTATTTT
CASSVIAGERADTQYF
>many|TRBV3-1|TRBJ1-1|.
TGTGCCAGCAGCCAGACGGAGAACACTGAAGCTTTCTTT
CASSQTENTEAFF
>few|TRBV24-1|TRBJ2-6|.
TGTGCCACCAGTGATGCCCAGGCCTCTGGGGCCAACGTCCTGACTTTC
CATSDAQASGANVLTF
>.|TRBV20-1|TRBJ1-2|TRBD1
TGCAGTGCTCCCCCCGAGGGGGCGAACTATGGCTACACCTTC
CSAPPEGANYGYTF
>few|TRBV28|TRBJ1-4|.
TGTGCCAGCAGCCAGGACAGTGTACTAAGGACTAATGAAAAACTGTTTTTT
CASSQDSVLRTNEKLFF
>.|TRBV18|TRBJ2-1|.
TGTGCCAGCTCACCACCGTCCAGGGGACGGCAGGTTGAGCAGTTCTTC
CASSPPSRGRQVEQFF
>.|TRBV7-2|TRBJ2-2|TRBD1
TGTGCCAGCAGCCGACAAATAACAGGGGGCCGGACCGGGGAGCTGTTTTTT
CASSRQITGGRTGELFF
>.|TRBV29-1|TRBJ2-7|.
TGCAGCGTCCGGGTCGCCTACGAGCAGTACTTC
CSVRVAYEQYF
>.|TRBV5-1|TRBJ1-1|TRBD1
TGCGCCAGTGAGGCCGGGACAGCGAACACTGAAGCTTTCTTT
CASEAGTANTEAFF
>many|TRBV7-8|TRBJ1-1|.
TGTGCCAGCAGCCCAACGACAGCAGTGAACACTGAAGCTTTCTTT
CASSPTTAVNTEAFF
>many|TRBV6-2/TRBV6-3|TRBJ2-7|.
TGTGCCAGCAGACAAGGGGTGGTCTCCTACGAGCAGTACTTC
CASRQGVVSYEQYF
>many|TRBV3-1|TRBJ2-2|.
TGTGCCAGCAGCCTGCCTATTACCGGGGAGCTGTTTTTT
CASSLPITGELFF
>.|TRBV14|TRBJ2-7|.
TGTGCCAGCAGCCAAGGGGCAGACGAGCAGTACTTC
CASSQGADEQYF
>few|TRBV28|TRBJ1-6|TRBD1
TGTGCCAGCAGCAGGACAGGGACCGTCCCTTCACCCCTCCACTTT
CASSRTGTVPSPLHF
>many|TRBV10-3|TRBJ2-2|.
TGTGCCATCAGTGAGTGGGTAGCGAACACCGGGGAGCTGTTTTTT
CAISEWVANTGELFF
>many|TRBV20-1|TRBJ2-7|.
TGCAGTGCTAGACTCCTACAGGGAGTAGAGTACTTC
CSARLLQGVEYF
>many|TRBV5-1|TRBJ2-5|TRBD1
TGCGCCAGCAGCTTGACAGGGGCCCAAGAGACCCAGTACTTC
CASSLTGAQETQYF
>many|TRBV20-1|TRBJ2-7|TRBD2
TGCAGTGCTTTAGAGAGCGGGAACCCCTACGAGCAGTACTTC
CSALESGNPYEQYF
>.|TRBV6-6|TRBJ2-5|.
TGTGCCAGCAGTTACTCATTTACGGACAGTCAAGAGACCCAGTACTTC
CASSYSFTDSQETQYF
>.|TRBV15|TRBJ2-3|TRBD2
TGTGCCACCAGCAGAGATCGAGCGGGGCCATCGGATACGCAGTATTTT
CATSRDRAGPSDTQYF
>many|TRBV18|TRBJ2-2|TRBD1
TGTGCCAGCTCACCTCTGGACAGGGCAACCGGGGAGCTGTTTTTT
CASSPLDRATGELFF
>.|TRBV12-3/TRBV12-4|TRBJ1-1|TRBD1
TGTGCCAGCAGTACCACGGACAGGGGGGGTGAAGCTTTCTTT
CASSTTDRGGEAFF
>many|TRBV3-1|TRBJ2-7|.
TGTGCCAGCAGCCAAGGGGCTCCTACCGAGCAGTACTTC
CASSQGAPTEQYF
>many|TRBV20-1|TRBJ2-3|TRBD1
TGCAGTGCTAGACGCCAAACAGGGGCAGATACGCAGTATTTT
CSARRQTGADTQYF
>few|TRBV12-3/TRBV12-4|TRBJ1-5|.
TGTGCCAGCACCTTCGAGGGCAATCAGCCCCAGCATTTT
CASTFEGNQPQHF
>few|TRBV18|TRBJ2-1|TRBD1
TGTGCCAGCTCACACCGGGACAGGGGTTACAATGAGCAGTTCTTC
CASSHRDRGYNEQFF
>.|TRBV29-1|TRBJ2-7|.
TGCAGCGCCGACGGGGGAGAAGGCTACGAGCAGTACTTC
CSADGGEGYEQYF
>many|TRBV6-2/TRBV6-3|TRBJ2-7|.
TGTGCCAGCAGCTCCTACGGGAGCTCCTACGAGCAGTACTTC
CASSSYGSSYEQYF
>many|TRBV12-3/TRBV12-4|TRBJ2-4|TRBD1
TGTGCCAGCAGTTTACAGGGGGCAACCAAAAACATTCAGTACTTC
CASSLQGATKNIQYF
>few|TRBV7-8|TRBJ2-5|.
TGTGCCAGCAGCCCTAGCGTGCAGGGTCGGATTAAGTTCCAAGAGACCCAGTACTTC
CASSPSVQGRIKFQETQYF
>many|TRBV5-4|TRBJ2-5|TRBD1
TGTGCCAGCAGCCCGGACAGGGGAGGAGGAGAGACCCAGTACTTC
CASSPDRGGGETQYF
>many|TRBV24-1|TRBJ2-1|TRBD1
TGTGCCACCAGTGATACCGTGGGACAGGGGTTGAATGAGCAGTTCTTC
CATSDTVGQGLNEQFF
>many|TRBV10-2|TRBJ2-5|TRBD2
TGCGCCAGCGGAGGACTAGCGGGAGGGCCCGTGACCCAGTACTTC
CASGGLAGGPVTQYF
>many|TRBV20-1|TRBJ2-5|.
TGCAGTGCTAGGGTCTCCCCTAGGGAAGCCCAGGAGACCCAGTACTTC
CSARVSPREAQETQYF
>.|TRBV9|TRBJ2-7|TRBD2
TGTGCCAGCAGCGTAGGGATAGCGGGAACCCACGAGCAGTACTTC
CASSVGIAGTHEQYF
>many|TRBV4-2|TRBJ2-3|.
TGTGCCAGCAGCCAAGATCGGCGGATCACAGATACGCAGTATTTT
CASSQDRRITDTQYF
>.|TRBV20-1|TRBJ1-1|TRBD1
TGCAGTGCTAGAGACAGGGGGGGCGGCACTGAAGCTTTCTTT
CSARDRGGGTEAFF
>few|TRBV4-2|TRBJ2-5|TRBD2
TGTGCCAGCAGCTGGACTACTAGCGGGGAGGAGACCCAGTACTTC
CASSWTTSGEETQYF
>many|TRBV7-9|TRBJ1-1|TRBD1
TGTGCCAGCAGCCGCACAGGGGACACTGAAGCTTTCTTT
CASSRTGDTEAFF
>few|TRBV4-2|TRBJ1-3|TRBD1
TGTGCCAGCAGCCAAGTCGGGACAGAAGGAAACACCATATATTTT
CASSQVGTEGNTIYF
>.|TRBV2|TRBJ2-5|.
TGTGCCAGCAGTGGGACCGGGACAACCCAAGAGACACAGTACTTC
CASSGTGTTQETQYF
>few|TRBV9|TRBJ1-1|.
TGTGCCAGCAATTTGGGGACGAACACTGAAGCTTTCTTT
CASNLGTNTEAFF
>many|TRBV29-1|TRBJ2-2|TRBD2
TGCAGCGTTCAATCGGGGGGACGCACCGGGGAGCTGTTTTTT
CSVQSGGRTGELFF
>.|TRBV12-3/TRBV12-4|TRBJ1-1|TRBD1
TGTGCCAGCACCATAAGACAGGGGATGAACACTGAAGCTTTCTTT
CASTIRQGMNTEAFF
>few|TRBV27|TRBJ1-1|.
TGTGCCAGCAGTTCCCCAGATGGGCGGGGGACTGAAGCTTTCTTT
CASSSPDGRGTEAFF
>many|TRBV4-1|TRBJ1-1|.
TGCGCCAGCAGTAGGGGGGCGAGCACTGAAGCTTTCTTT
CASSRGASTEAFF
>medium-sized|TRBV20-1|TRBJ1-2|TRBD1
TGCAGTGCTAGAGTTAAACCGGGACAGGGCGACTATGGCTACACCTTC
CSARVKPGQGDYGYTF
>many|TRBV10-3|TRBJ1-1|.
TGTGCCATCAGTGAAGAGGGGTACACTGAAGCTTTCTTT
CAISEEGYTEAFF
>.|TRBV20-1|TRBJ2-1|TRBD2
TGCAGTGCTTCGTCGGGACTAGCGGGCCTCCGGAGGGTCGGGAATGAGCAGTTCTTC
CSASSGLAGLRRVGNEQFF
>few|TRBV5-1|TRBJ2-1|.
TGCGCCAGCAGCTTGCCGGACAATGAGCAGTTCTTC
CASSLPDNEQFF